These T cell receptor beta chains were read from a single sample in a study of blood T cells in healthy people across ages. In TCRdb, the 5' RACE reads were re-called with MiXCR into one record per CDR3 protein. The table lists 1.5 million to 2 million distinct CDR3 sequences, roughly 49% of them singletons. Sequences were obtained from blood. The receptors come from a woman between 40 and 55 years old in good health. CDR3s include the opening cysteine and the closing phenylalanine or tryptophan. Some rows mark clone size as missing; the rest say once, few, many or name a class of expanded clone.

CDR3aa: CASSLAGSIGNIQYF; v_gene: TRBV12-3/TRBV12-4; j_gene: TRBJ2-4; abundance: few
CDR3aa: CASSYRGWNQPQHF; v_gene: TRBV6-2/TRBV6-3; j_gene: TRBJ1-5; abundance: -
CDR3aa: CSVEKGAPYEQYF; v_gene: TRBV29-1; j_gene: TRBJ2-7; abundance: few
CDR3aa: CASSPGRPPESGYTF; v_gene: TRBV27; j_gene: TRBJ1-2; abundance: -
CDR3aa: CASSPFGRGVSYNEQFF; v_gene: TRBV4-3; j_gene: TRBJ2-1; abundance: -
CDR3aa: CASRPAGATQETQYF; v_gene: TRBV6-2/TRBV6-3; j_gene: TRBJ2-5; abundance: -
CDR3aa: CASSLNGYTYEQYF; v_gene: TRBV11-1; j_gene: TRBJ2-7; abundance: -
CDR3aa: CSARVRVGLAGLNNEQFF; v_gene: TRBV20-1; j_gene: TRBJ2-1; abundance: -
CDR3aa: CASSFQGANNEQFF; v_gene: TRBV5-1; j_gene: TRBJ2-1; abundance: -
CDR3aa: CASSRTTGAGETQYF; v_gene: TRBV4-3; j_gene: TRBJ2-5; abundance: few
CDR3aa: CSVGRFETQYF; v_gene: TRBV29-1; j_gene: TRBJ2-5; abundance: few
CDR3aa: CATYREGRVYEQYF; v_gene: TRBV28; j_gene: TRBJ2-7; abundance: -
CDR3aa: CSARNQGALSYTF; v_gene: TRBV20-1; j_gene: TRBJ1-2; abundance: -
CDR3aa: CATSESGRTEAFF; v_gene: TRBV24-1; j_gene: TRBJ1-1; abundance: -
CDR3aa: CASSLWGGTQDEQYF; v_gene: TRBV28; j_gene: TRBJ2-7; abundance: -
CDR3aa: CSVVTGTGEADTQYF; v_gene: TRBV29-1; j_gene: TRBJ2-3; abundance: -
CDR3aa: CASSGRMNTGELFF; v_gene: TRBV2; j_gene: TRBJ2-2; abundance: few
CDR3aa: CASSGSRGSYEQYF; v_gene: TRBV2; j_gene: -; abundance: -
CDR3aa: CASSPEHQETQYF; v_gene: TRBV18; j_gene: TRBJ2-5; abundance: -
CDR3aa: CASSPSQADTQYF; v_gene: TRBV7-2; j_gene: TRBJ2-3; abundance: -
CDR3aa: CASSPGQARSRAQYF; v_gene: TRBV3-1; j_gene: TRBJ2-5; abundance: -
CDR3aa: CASSYRKAGETQYF; v_gene: TRBV6-2/TRBV6-3; j_gene: TRBJ2-5; abundance: once
CDR3aa: CAISESGRGTGNEQYF; v_gene: TRBV10-3; j_gene: TRBJ2-7; abundance: -
CDR3aa: CASRGGQVLYGYTF; v_gene: TRBV12-3/TRBV12-4; j_gene: TRBJ1-2; abundance: -
CDR3aa: CASSLGVMYQETQYF; v_gene: TRBV7-6; j_gene: TRBJ2-5; abundance: few
CDR3aa: CAGSQDAAGGIQETQYF; v_gene: TRBV4-2; j_gene: TRBJ2-5; abundance: -
CDR3aa: CASSLGTSGQETQFF; v_gene: TRBV11-2; j_gene: -; abundance: few
CDR3aa: CASSPGSYGNIQYF; v_gene: TRBV5-5; j_gene: TRBJ2-4; abundance: few
CDR3aa: CASSPPPTGGNQPQHF; v_gene: TRBV12-3/TRBV12-4; j_gene: TRBJ1-5; abundance: -
CDR3aa: CASTGTSGGALYNEQFF; v_gene: TRBV7-6; j_gene: TRBJ2-1; abundance: -
CDR3aa: CASSWSGLANIQYF; v_gene: TRBV28; j_gene: TRBJ2-4; abundance: -
CDR3aa: CASSSGVATDTQYF; v_gene: TRBV6-2/TRBV6-3; j_gene: TRBJ2-3; abundance: -
CDR3aa: CASSLGPGQLYGYTF; v_gene: TRBV7-2; j_gene: TRBJ1-2; abundance: few
CDR3aa: CSVRPGLPETQYF; v_gene: TRBV29-1; j_gene: TRBJ2-5; abundance: few
CDR3aa: CASTKPGRYGGQFF; v_gene: TRBV6-2/TRBV6-3; j_gene: TRBJ2-1; abundance: -
CDR3aa: CASSLENSPQHF; v_gene: TRBV11-2; j_gene: TRBJ1-5; abundance: once
CDR3aa: CASSSRGDYGYTF; v_gene: TRBV27; j_gene: TRBJ1-2; abundance: few
CDR3aa: CSARPQTSAFLGELFF; v_gene: TRBV20-1; j_gene: TRBJ2-2; abundance: -
CDR3aa: CATSDTTSGSTDTQYF; v_gene: TRBV24-1; j_gene: TRBJ2-3; abundance: -
CDR3aa: CASSNPRAAEAFF; v_gene: TRBV6-2/TRBV6-3; j_gene: TRBJ1-1; abundance: -
CDR3aa: CASSPQQGADEQFF; v_gene: TRBV3-1; j_gene: TRBJ2-1; abundance: -
CDR3aa: CSASQGIYGYTF; v_gene: TRBV29-1; j_gene: TRBJ1-2; abundance: few
CDR3aa: CSGEGEYGYTF; v_gene: TRBV29-1; j_gene: TRBJ1-2; abundance: -
CDR3aa: CSATVRGWGDEQYF; v_gene: TRBV20-1; j_gene: -; abundance: -
CDR3aa: CASYDRARYTF; v_gene: TRBV28; j_gene: TRBJ1-2; abundance: -
CDR3aa: CASSLFTLQETQYF; v_gene: TRBV12-3/TRBV12-4; j_gene: TRBJ2-5; abundance: few
CDR3aa: CASSLGGGETDTQYF; v_gene: TRBV7-2; j_gene: TRBJ2-3; abundance: -
CDR3aa: CATSDSMAGETQYF; v_gene: TRBV24-1; j_gene: TRBJ2-5; abundance: few
CDR3aa: CASSYVPNGDLLYEQYF; v_gene: TRBV6-2/TRBV6-3; j_gene: TRBJ2-7; abundance: -
CDR3aa: CASRPTSVVPNEQFF; v_gene: TRBV7-2; j_gene: TRBJ2-1; abundance: -
CDR3aa: CASSQELAGERIHTDTQYF; v_gene: TRBV4-2; j_gene: TRBJ2-3; abundance: -
CDR3aa: CASSPGLAGNYEQFF; v_gene: TRBV6-6; j_gene: TRBJ2-1; abundance: -